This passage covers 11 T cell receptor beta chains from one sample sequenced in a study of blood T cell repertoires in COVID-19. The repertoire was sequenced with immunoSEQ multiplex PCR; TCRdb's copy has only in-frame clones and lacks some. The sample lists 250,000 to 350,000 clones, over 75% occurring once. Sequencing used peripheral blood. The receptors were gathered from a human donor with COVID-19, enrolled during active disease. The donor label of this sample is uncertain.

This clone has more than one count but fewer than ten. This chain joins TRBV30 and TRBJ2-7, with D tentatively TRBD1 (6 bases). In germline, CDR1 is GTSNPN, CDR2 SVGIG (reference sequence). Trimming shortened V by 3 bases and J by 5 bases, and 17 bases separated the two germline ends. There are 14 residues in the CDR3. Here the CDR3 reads CAWRRTGTVHEQYF. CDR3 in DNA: TGTGCCTGGAGGCGCACAGGGACGGTCCACGAGCAGTACTTC.

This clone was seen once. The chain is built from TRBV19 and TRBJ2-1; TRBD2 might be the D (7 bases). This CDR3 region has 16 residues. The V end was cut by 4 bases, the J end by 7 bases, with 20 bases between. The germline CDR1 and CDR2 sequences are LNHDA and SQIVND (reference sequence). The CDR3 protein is CASSTPGRRGGNEQFF. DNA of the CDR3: TGTGCCAGTAGTACCCCCGGGAGAAGGGGGGGAAATGAGCAGTTCTTC.

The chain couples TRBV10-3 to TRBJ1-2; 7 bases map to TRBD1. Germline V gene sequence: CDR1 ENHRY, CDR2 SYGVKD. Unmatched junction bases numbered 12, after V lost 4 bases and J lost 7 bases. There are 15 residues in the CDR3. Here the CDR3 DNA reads TGTGCCATCAGTGTGGGGGTACAGGGGAGAGGTGGCTACACCTTC. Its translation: CAISVGVQGRGGYTF.

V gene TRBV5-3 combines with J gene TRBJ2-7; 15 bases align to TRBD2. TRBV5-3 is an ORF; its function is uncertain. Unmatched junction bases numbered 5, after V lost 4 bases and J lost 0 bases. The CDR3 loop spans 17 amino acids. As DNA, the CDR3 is TGTGCCAGAAGCCCGGGACTAGCGGGAGGTTTCTCCTACGAGCAGTACTTC. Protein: CARSPGLAGGFSYEQYF.

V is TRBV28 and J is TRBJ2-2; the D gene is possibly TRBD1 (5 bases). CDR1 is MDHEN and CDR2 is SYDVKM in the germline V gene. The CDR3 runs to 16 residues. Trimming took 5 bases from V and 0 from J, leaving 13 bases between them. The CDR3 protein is CASSQGVSANTGELFF. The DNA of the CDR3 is TGTGCCAGCAGTCAAGGGGTATCCGCGAACACCGGGGAGCTGTTTTTT. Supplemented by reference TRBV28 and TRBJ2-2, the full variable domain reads DVKVTQSSRYLVKRTGEKVFLECVQDMDHENMFWYRQDPGLGLRLIYFSYDVKMKEKGDIPEGYSVSREKKERFSLILESASTNQTSMYLCASSQGVSANTGELFFGEGSRLTVL.

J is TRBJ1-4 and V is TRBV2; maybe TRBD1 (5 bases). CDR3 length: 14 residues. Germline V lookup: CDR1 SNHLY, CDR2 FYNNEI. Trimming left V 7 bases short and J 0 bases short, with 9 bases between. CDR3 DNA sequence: TGTGCCAGCAACCAGGGCGCAACTAATGAAAAACTGTTTTTT. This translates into CASNQGATNEKLFF.

CDR3 bases: TGTGCCAGCAGTGTATCAGGGCGCGATAATTCACCCCTCCACTTT. The encoded protein is CASSVSGRDNSPLHF. The rearrangement uses TRBV2 and TRBJ1-6; possible D gene TRBD1, 5 bases. The CDR3 has 15 amino acids. Trimming pared 4 bases from V and 5 bases from J, leaving 12 bases between. Germline V gene sequence: CDR1 SNHLY, CDR2 FYNNEI.

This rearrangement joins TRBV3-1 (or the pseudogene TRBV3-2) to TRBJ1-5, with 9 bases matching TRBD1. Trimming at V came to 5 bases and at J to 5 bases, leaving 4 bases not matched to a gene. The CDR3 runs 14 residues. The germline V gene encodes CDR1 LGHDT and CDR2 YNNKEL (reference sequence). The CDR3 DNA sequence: TGTGCCAGCAGCTGGGACAGGGTTTATCAGCCCCAGCATTTT. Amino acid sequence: CASSWDRVYQPQHF.

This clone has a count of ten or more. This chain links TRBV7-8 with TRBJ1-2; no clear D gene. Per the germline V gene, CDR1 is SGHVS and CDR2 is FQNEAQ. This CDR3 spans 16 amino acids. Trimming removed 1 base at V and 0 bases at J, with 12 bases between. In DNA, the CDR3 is TGTGCCAGCAGCTTAGTGGCGGGCAGCGCTAACTATGGCTACACCTTC. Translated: CASSLVAGSANYGYTF.

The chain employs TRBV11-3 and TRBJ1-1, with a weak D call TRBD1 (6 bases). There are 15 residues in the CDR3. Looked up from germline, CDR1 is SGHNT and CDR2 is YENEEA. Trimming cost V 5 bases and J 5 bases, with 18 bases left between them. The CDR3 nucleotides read TGTGCCAGCAGCCCCCGTCGGGGGGGGCCGACTGAAGCTTTCTTT. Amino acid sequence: CASSPRRGGPTEAFF.

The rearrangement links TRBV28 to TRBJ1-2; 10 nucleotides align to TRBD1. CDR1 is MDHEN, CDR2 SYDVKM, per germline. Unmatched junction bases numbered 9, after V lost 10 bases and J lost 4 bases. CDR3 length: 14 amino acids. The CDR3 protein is CAIMTGGDVYGYTF. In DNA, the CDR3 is TGTGCCATCATGACAGGGGGCGACGTCTATGGCTACACCTTC.